This is a list of T cell receptor beta chains from one sample in a study of shared clonotypes between healthy human individuals. Assay used: immunoSEQ multiplex PCR; TCRdb lists only in-frame clones, some missing. This table has millions of clones, approximately 95% appearing once. The material sequenced was naive CD4+ T cells sorted from blood. These receptors all stem from a man aged 18-30 years in good health. Both conserved end residues are part of each CDR3. D genes are given only for firm matches. A clone size is listed for some rows: how often the clone was seen (once, few, many), or a class if it is expanded.

d_call: TRBD1; clone_size: once; j_call: TRBJ1-3; v_call: TRBV6-5; cdr3_aa: CASRPGGSGNTIYF; cdr3_nt: TGTGCCAGCAGACCAGGGGGCTCTGGAAACACCATATATTTT
d_call: -; clone_size: -; j_call: TRBJ2-4; v_call: TRBV6-1; cdr3_aa: CASSGTLVLAKNIQYF; cdr3_nt: TGTGCCAGCAGTGGGACGCTCGTGCTGGCCAAAAACATTCAGTACTTC
d_call: -; clone_size: -; j_call: TRBJ2-3; v_call: TRBV4-3; cdr3_aa: CASSQGGYGTDTQYF; cdr3_nt: TGCGCCAGCAGCCAAGGGGGTTACGGCACAGATACGCAGTATTTT
d_call: -; clone_size: -; j_call: TRBJ1-2; v_call: TRBV28; cdr3_aa: CASRGRRDGYTF; cdr3_nt: TGTGCCAGCAGGGGGCGTCGGGATGGCTACACCTTC
d_call: -; clone_size: -; j_call: TRBJ1-1; v_call: TRBV2; cdr3_aa: CASSEQGWYTEAFF; cdr3_nt: TGTGCCAGCAGTGAGCAGGGTTGGTACACTGAAGCTTTCTTT
d_call: -; clone_size: -; j_call: TRBJ1-2; v_call: TRBV19; cdr3_aa: CASGADEQLHYGYTF; cdr3_nt: TGTGCCAGTGGGGCGGACGAACAGTTACACTATGGCTACACCTTC
d_call: -; clone_size: -; j_call: TRBJ2-3; v_call: TRBV5-1; cdr3_aa: CASSLPGPDTDTQYF; cdr3_nt: TGCGCCAGCAGCTTACCGGGACCCGACACAGATACGCAGTATTTT
d_call: -; clone_size: -; j_call: TRBJ1-2; v_call: TRBV28; cdr3_aa: CASSFGQGHGYTF; cdr3_nt: TGTGCCAGCAGTTTCGGCCAGGGGCATGGCTACACCTTC
d_call: -; clone_size: -; j_call: TRBJ1-4; v_call: TRBV18; cdr3_aa: CASSLRENEKLFF; cdr3_nt: TGTGCCAGCTCACTCAGGGAGAATGAAAAACTGTTTTTT
d_call: TRBD1; clone_size: -; j_call: TRBJ1-2; v_call: TRBV2; cdr3_aa: CASSDPPTGTGLGYTF; cdr3_nt: TGTGCCAGCAGTGATCCCCCCACCGGGACAGGGCTTGGCTACACCTTC